This T cell receptor (beta chain) was sequenced during a study of regulatory T cells in long-lasting Graves disease. Broader study findings: It was in persistent disease that TRBV28, TRBJ1-2 and TRBJ2-5 were favored.

This CDR3 contains 15 residues. V was clipped by 6 bases and J by 6 bases; unmatched bases: 10. Germline lookup yields CDR1 DFQATT and CDR2 SNEGSKA (reference sequence). Specified time point: newly diagnosed GD, antithyroid drugs for less than 3 months. From PBMCs, RNA was extracted and then used to make the TCR library. Sequencing libraries for TCR beta were prepared with iRepertoire HTBI primers and Arm-PCR of CDR3 regions. Using its own MiXCR run on the multiplex PCR reads, TCRdb lists one record per CDR3 protein. Of 510,000 or so distinct CDR3 sequences detected, approximately 12% appear once; the ten largest clones hold roughly 8.9%. Note on this clonotype: What it recognizes is unknown.

The data also belong to a second study, concerning T cells in Graves' hyperthyroidism and ophthalmopathy.

The sample was peripheral blood mononuclear cells (PBMCs), taken at new diagnosis, from a patient treated with antithyroid drugs. The receptor comes from a woman in her 30s with Graves disease. The V call is TRBV20-1, the J call TRBJ2-7; 14 nucleotides agree with TRBD2. Here the CDR3 DNA reads TGCAGTGCCCCGGGACTAGCGGGAGTGGGGGGCGAGCAGTACTTC. Protein: CSAPGLAGVGGEQYF.